These 5 T cell receptor beta chains share one sample of origin, sequenced in a study of T cells after yellow fever vaccination. MiXCR was run by TCRdb on the 5' RACE reads, yielding one entry per CDR3 protein. The sample consists of around 320,000 distinct CDR3 sequences, roughly 9% of them appearing once. The sample here was CD4+ T cells sorted from PBMCs, taken 5 days after the yellow fever booster vaccination. The receptors stem from a man younger than 35 who received the YFV17D yellow fever vaccine.

CDR3 bases: TGTGCCTGGGGGGGGGAAAACATTCAGTACTTC. Translation: CAWGGENIQYF. The chain is built from TRBV30 and TRBJ2-4, with 7 bases aligning to TRBD2. Trimming cost V 5 bases and J 5 bases; bases outside gene matches: 0. The CDR3 sequence is 11 residues long. Germline loops: CDR1 GTSNPN, CDR2 SVGIG (reference sequence).

The chain joins TRBV4-2 to TRBJ1-2, with D possibly matching TRBD1 (5 bases). The CDR3 loop spans 12 amino acids. The germline gives CDR1 LGHNA, CDR2 YNFKEQ. The germline V and J ends were trimmed by 4 bases and 10 bases, with 13 bases remaining between them. The CDR3 reads CASSPTGGDYTF. In DNA form, the CDR3 reads TGTGCCAGCAGCCCCACGGGGGGGGACTACACCTTC.

This chain connects TRBV2 to TRBJ1-1; TRBD1 is a possible D gene (5 bases). The CDR3 totals 13 residues. Deletions cut 4 bases from V and 2 bases from J, with 8 bases between. The germline V gene has CDR1 SNHLY and CDR2 FYNNEI. DNA for the CDR3: TGTGCCAGCAGTGGGGGGTACAACACTGAAGCTTTCTTT. Residues: CASSGGYNTEAFF.

V and J are TRBV4-2 and TRBJ2-1; 9 nucleotides match TRBD2. CDR1 is LGHNA, CDR2 YNFKEQ, per germline. The length of the CDR3 is 16 residues. V shed 2 bases, J shed 7 bases, and the junction held 9 bases outside the gene matches. CDR3 DNA sequence: TGTGCCAGCAGCCAAAGCGGGGGGCCCCAAGGGAATGAGCAGTTCTTC. Amino acid sequence: CASSQSGGPQGNEQFF.

This clonotype was seen ten or more times. The chain has TRBV7-3 and TRBJ1-1; 10 bases are shared with TRBD1. Per the germline V gene, CDR1 is SGHTA and CDR2 is FQGTGA. There are 13 residues in the CDR3. V lost 5 bases, J lost 7 bases, and 4 bases stayed unmatched. The CDR3, as DNA: TGTGCCAGCAGCATGACAGGGGGCGGTGAAGCTTTCTTT. This translates into CASSMTGGGEAFF.